The 25 T cell receptor beta chains listed next were all sequenced from one sample in a study of esophageal squamous cell carcinoma under preoperative chemotherapy. Time point here: after preoperative PTX-NDP chemotherapy. TCRdb ran MiXCR on the PCR reads and lists one entry per CDR3 protein. The table lists over 25,000 distinct CDR3 sequences, around 50% of them singletons, with less than 30% in the top ten. The specimen was collected from a patient given preoperative chemotherapy. These receptors all come from a human donor with esophageal squamous cell carcinoma. The donor label of this sample is uncertain.

As to this clonotype: At one end, the junction sequence differs from germline, possibly due to a read error. This chain joins TRBV12-3 or TRBV12-4 and TRBJ2-5, with D possibly matching TRBD1 (5 bases). This CDR3 has 13 residues. The CDR3 spells CASRPVREETQFF. The CDR3 nucleotides are TGTGCCAGCAGACCCGTCAGGGAAGAGACCCAGTTTTTC.

Note on this clonotype: The junction differs from germline at one of its ends, possibly a read error. The CDR3 coding sequence is TGTGCTAGCAGCTTTGGGACAGGTAGCTCCTACGAGCAGTTCTTC. It translates to CASSFGTGSSYEQFF. The chain uses TRBV7-7 and TRBJ2-5; 8 nucleotides agree with TRBD1. Matching the DNA end better, TRBJ2-1 makes the J call doubtful. The germline CDR1 and CDR2 sequences are SSHAT and FNYEAQ (reference sequence). The CDR3 totals 15 residues.

Sample share makes this clonotype medium-sized (0.01 to 0.1%). At one boundary the junction diverges from the germline segment, which might be a read error. V gene TRBV7-7 combines with J gene TRBJ2-5; a possible D gene is TRBD1 (7 bases). This CDR3 has 15 residues. Germline V gives CDR1 SSHAT, CDR2 FNYEAQ (reference sequence). Here the CDR3 reads CASSLSGQGGETQYF. The CDR3 DNA reads as TGTGCTAGCAGCTTATCGGGGCAGGGGGGAGAGACCCAGTACTTC.

This clonotype has more than one count but fewer than ten. The rearrangement joins TRBV11-3 to TRBJ2-1; 9 bases line up with TRBD2. The CDR3 is 12 amino acids. CDR1 is SGHNT, CDR2 YENEEA, per germline. J was trimmed by 10 bases and V by 5 bases; bases with no gene match: 3. The CDR3 bases are TGTGCCAGCAGCCCTGGACTAGCGGAGCAGTTCTTC. As protein: CASSPGLAEQFF.

This clonotype has just a few counts. The chain joins TRBV7-8 to TRBJ2-2; D remains ambiguous. The germline gives CDR1 SGHVS, CDR2 FQNEAQ. CDR3 length: 13 amino acids. Trimming removed 3 bases from V and 1 base from J, with 3 bases in between. The CDR3 loop is CASSFKNTGELFF. The CDR3 DNA follows: TGTGCCAGCAGCTTCAAGAACACCGGGGAGCTGTTTTTT. Combining the CDR3 with reference TRBV7-8 and TRBJ2-2 gives the whole variable domain GAGVSQSPRYKVAKRGQDVALRCDPISGHVSLFWYQQALGQGPEFLTYFQNEAQLDKSGLPSDRFFAERPEGSVSTLKIQRTQQEDSAVYLCASSFKNTGELFFGEGSRLTVL.

The chain has TRBV7-3 and TRBJ2-3; a possible D gene is TRBD1 (6 bases). Germline CDR1 is SGHTA and CDR2 is FQGTGA. Trimming left V 4 bases short and J 6 bases short, with 14 bases between. The CDR3 sequence is 14 residues long. CDR3 DNA sequence: TGTGCCAGCAGCTCGGGACATGCCGGGGATACGCAGTATTTT. Protein sequence: CASSSGHAGDTQYF.

CDR3 sequence: CSGLGQGAREQYF. The CDR3 DNA sequence: TGCAGCGGACTGGGACAGGGGGCACGCGAGCAGTACTTC. This sequence joins TRBV29-1 and TRBJ2-5; TRBD1 matches at 12 bases. The closer fit of TRBJ2-7 to the DNA end suggests the J call may be wrong. Germline lookup yields CDR1 SQVTM and CDR2 ANQGSEA. This CDR3 has 13 residues.

This clonotype was counted at least ten times. This chain joins TRBV6-1 and TRBJ1-1; D may be TRBD1 (5 bases). Deletions cut 5 bases from V and 4 bases from J, with 17 bases between. CDR1 is MNHNS and CDR2 is SASEGT in the germline V gene. The CDR3 sequence is 15 residues long. The CDR3 DNA is TGTGCCAGCAGTAGGGTGGTAGGGGTGGGCACTGAAGCTTTCTTT. Translating it yields CASSRVVGVGTEAFF.

The chain has TRBV5-8 and TRBJ1-2, with D tentatively TRBD1 (5 bases). With 3 bases removed from V and 5 bases from J, the gap between germline ends came to 8 bases. This CDR3 comprises 12 residues. Germline CDR1 reads SGHTS; CDR2 reads YDEGEE. CDR3 sequence (DNA): TGTGCCAGCAGCTATCGACAGTATGGCTACACCTTC. It codes for CASSYRQYGYTF.

This clonotype is judged medium-sized. The chain combines TRBV7-2 with TRBJ2-3, with 12 nucleotides matching TRBD2. The CDR3 has 15 residues. The trim removed 4 bases at V and 1 base at J, leaving 0 bases unmatched. The V gene's germline CDR1 is SGHTA and CDR2 FQGNSA. CDR3: CASSSSGGGTDTQYF. CDR3 DNA: TGTGCCAGCAGCTCTAGCGGGGGGGGCACAGATACGCAGTATTTT. The full variable domain, with the rest looked up from reference TRBV7-2 and TRBJ2-3, is GAGVSQSPSNKVTEKGKDVELRCDPISGHTALYWYRQSLGQGLEFLIYFQGNSAPDKSGLPSDRFSAERTGGSVSTLTIQRTQQEDSAVYLCASSSSGGGTDTQYFGPGTRLTVL.

This clonotype was detected many times. The V and J genes are TRBV27 and TRBJ2-5, with TRBD1 matching 7 bases. The end of the DNA is better explained by TRBJ2-7, so the J call may be wrong. Per germline, CDR1 MNHEY and CDR2 SMNVEV (reference sequence). This CDR3 contains 17 residues. CDR3 amino acids: CASSRSSTGQVVDEQYF. The CDR3 DNA is TGTGCCAGCAGTAGATCTTCGACCGGACAGGTGGTCGACGAGCAGTACTTC.

The rearrangement links TRBV27 to TRBJ2-1; TRBD2 matches 9 bases. V shed 2 bases, J shed 4 bases, and the junction held 12 bases outside the gene matches. The CDR3 spans 18 residues. Looked up from germline, CDR1 is MNHEY and CDR2 is SMNVEV (reference sequence). CDR3 DNA: TGTGCCAGCAGTTTAAGGCGGGGGGGGCTGGGACAGTACAATGAGCAGTTCTTC. Translating gives CASSLRRGGLGQYNEQFF.

This clonotype showed up just a few times. One junction end disagrees with the germline gene, perhaps due to a read error. The chain links TRBV4-2 to TRBJ2-1; D is unresolved. The germline CDR1 and CDR2 sequences are LGHNA and YNFKEQ. This CDR3 contains 13 residues. The CDR3 region is CASSQDYYSEQFF. The CDR3 DNA reads as TGTGCCAGCAGCCAAGATTATTACAGTGAGCAGTTCTTC.

The chain uses TRBV6-5 and TRBJ1-1, with 7 bases fitting TRBD1. Per the germline V gene, CDR1 is MNHEY and CDR2 is SVGAGI. The CDR3 is 14 residues long. V lost 6 bases and J lost 5; bases outside the gene matches: 9. The CDR3 loop is CASRGEDRATEAFF. Here the CDR3 DNA reads TGTGCCAGCAGGGGGGAAGACAGGGCTACTGAAGCTTTCTTT.

As concerns this clonotype: One junction end disagrees with the germline gene, perhaps due to a read error. The chain has TRBV12-3 or TRBV12-4 and TRBJ2-3; D is unclear. The CDR3 contains 14 residues. In DNA form, the CDR3 reads TGTGCGAGCAGTGGGCGACGTGACCCAGATACCCAGTATTTT. It is translated as CASSGRRDPDTQYF.

The chain joins TRBV11-1 to TRBJ2-3, with D uncertain. The CDR3 is 13 residues long. The germline CDR1 and CDR2 sequences are SGHAT and FQDESV (reference sequence). V was trimmed by 5 bases and J by 6 bases, leaving 12 bases between them. The chain's CDR3 is CASSRQYEDTQYF. CDR3 nucleotides: TGTGCCAGCAGCCGACAATATGAGGATACGCAGTATTTT.

This clonotype was recorded at least ten times. The chain uses TRBV6-2 or TRBV6-3 and TRBJ2-1; D might be TRBD2 (7 bases). Trimming removed 5 bases from V and 10 bases from J, with 12 bases in between. Germline assignment: CDR1 MNHEY and CDR2 SVGEGT. This CDR3 comprises 12 residues. CDR3 sequence: CASSTKGGEQFF. The CDR3 DNA sequence: TGTGCCAGCAGTACTAAGGGGGGGGAGCAGTTCTTC.

As to this clonotype: A junction end diverges from the germline sequence, so it may reflect a read error. The chain has TRBV7-2 and TRBJ2-5; D tentatively fits TRBD1 or TRBD2 (5 bases each). The V gene's germline CDR1 is SGHTA and CDR2 FQGNSA. The CDR3 has 16 amino acids. The DNA for the CDR3 is TGTGCCAGCAGCTTGACCGGGACCGCGTACCAAGAGACCCAGCTTTTC. The encoded protein is CASSLTGTAYQETQLF.

As for this clonotype: The junction departs from germline at one end; a sequencing error may be responsible. This chain uses TRBV11-3 with TRBJ2-5; unclear D gene. Gene TRBJ2-1 matches the end of the DNA better, so the J call may be wrong. The germline V gene encodes CDR1 SGHNT and CDR2 YENEEA. The CDR3 extends over 13 amino acids. The chain's CDR3 is CAGSSMGLESQFF. The CDR3 bases are TGTGCCGGCAGCTCTATGGGGTTAGAGTCCCAGTTCTTC.

Within the sample, this clonotype is medium-sized. This chain connects TRBV11-3 to TRBJ2-3, with 11 bases aligning to TRBD2. Trimming removed 4 bases from V and 9 bases from J; junction bases left unmatched: 12. This CDR3 comprises 16 residues. Germline values: CDR1 SGHNT, CDR2 YENEEA. CDR3 DNA sequence: TGTGCCAGCAGCTCACCCGGGACTAGCGGCAGAGGGACGCAGTATTTT. Its translation is CASSSPGTSGRGTQYF.

DNA of the CDR3: TGTGCCAGCAGTTTTTTTCGGACCCAGTACTTC. It encodes CASSFFRTQYF. The chain recombines TRBV12-3 or TRBV12-4 with TRBJ2-5; D remains unclear. V was cut by 3 bases and J by 7 bases, with 6 bases left in between. The CDR3 has 11 amino acids.

This clonotype was detected a few times. At one end the junction does not follow the germline gene, possibly because of a read error. V and J are TRBV11-2 and TRBJ2-5; 10 bases map to TRBD2. The CDR3 runs to 15 residues. CDR1 and CDR2 from the germline V gene are SGHAT and FQNNGV. Here the CDR3 reads CASSPSGGAAETQYF. In DNA form, the CDR3 reads TGTGCCAGCAGCCCGAGCGGGGGGGCCGCAGAGACCCAGTATTTC.

This clonotype was recorded at least ten times. J is TRBJ1-1 and V is TRBV6-2 or TRBV6-3; a weak D match, TRBD1 (5 bases). V lost 7 bases and J lost 5, with 17 bases in between. Germline-derived CDR1 and CDR2 are MNHEY and SVGEGT. CDR3 length: 14 amino acids. The CDR3 DNA is TGTGCCAGCACAAGGCGAGGGGCGCCGACTGAAGCTTTCTTT. Protein sequence: CASTRRGAPTEAFF.

On this clonotype itself: One end of the junction does not line up with germline, which may come from a read error. V usage is TRBV7-2 and J usage is TRBJ2-4; D gene ambiguous. Per germline, CDR1 SGHTA and CDR2 FQGNSA. CDR3 size: 14 residues. The CDR3 coding sequence is TGTCCCAGCACCGTACTGCGTGCCAAAAACATTCAGTACTTT. Protein sequence: CPSTVLRAKNIQYF. Full variable domain (rest looked up from reference TRBV7-2 and TRBJ2-4): GAGVSQSPSNKVTEKGKDVELRCDPISGHTALYWYRQSLGQGLEFLIYFQGNSAPDKSGLPSDRFSAERTGGSVSTLTIQRTQQEDSAVYLCPSTVLRAKNIQYFGAGTRLSVL.

CDR3 amino acids: CASRTSRQETQYF. The CDR3 coding sequence is TGTGCCAGCAGGACTAGCAGGCAAGAGACCCAGTACTTC. This chain joins TRBV7-8 and TRBJ2-5; 7 nucleotides agree with TRBD2. V lost 6 bases and J lost 2; bases outside the gene matches: 3. Per germline, CDR1 SGHVS and CDR2 FQNEAQ. CDR3 length: 13 residues.